These 10 T cell receptor beta chains share one sample of origin, sequenced in a study of blood T cell repertoires in COVID-19. Only in-frame clones appear in the TCRdb table, and some are missing; sequencing was by immunoSEQ multiplex PCR. The sample records fewer than 200,000 clones, about 85% being singletons. The sample consisted of peripheral blood. These receptor sequences come from a human donor with acute or convalescent COVID-19. The donor label of this sample is uncertain.

The gene calls are TRBV15 and TRBJ1-1; D is ambiguous. The V and J ends lost 2 bases and 0 bases respectively, with 16 bases between them. This CDR3 spans 17 amino acids. CDR1 is LNHNV, CDR2 YYDKDF, per germline (reference sequence). CDR3 residues: CATSRPGLGRMNTEAFF. In DNA form, the CDR3 reads TGTGCCACCAGCAGACCTGGACTGGGAAGAATGAACACTGAAGCTTTCTTT.

The rearrangement uses TRBV12-3 or TRBV12-4 and TRBJ2-3; D is unclear. The ends were cut back, 3 bases at V and 4 bases at J, with 5 bases in the middle. This CDR3 region has 12 residues. CDR3 nucleotides: TGTGCCAGCAGTTTCATAGCAGATACGCAGTATTTT. Protein: CASSFIADTQYF.

The chain couples TRBV10-3 to TRBJ2-5, with 9 positions matching TRBD2. This CDR3 comprises 16 residues. Germline assignment: CDR1 ENHRY and CDR2 SYGVKD. The ends lost 0 bases at V and 5 bases at J; junction bases unmatched: 7. CDR3 residues: CAISESVAGVPETQYF. CDR3 nucleotide sequence: TGTGCCATCAGTGAGTCGGTAGCGGGGGTCCCCGAGACCCAGTACTTC.

A few counts support this clone. This chain joins TRBV6-4 and TRBJ2-2; D gene ambiguous. Germline loops: CDR1 MRHNA, CDR2 SNTAGT. CDR3 length: 14 residues. The V end lost 0 bases, the J end lost 5 bases, and 7 bases lay between the germline ends. The CDR3 nucleotides read TGTGCCAGCAGTGACTCGAGCTATACCGGGGAGCTGTTTTTT. Its protein product is CASSDSSYTGELFF.

The rearrangement uses TRBV10-3 and TRBJ2-3, with TRBD2 matching 13 bases. The germline CDR1 and CDR2 sequences are ENHRY and SYGVKD. CDR3 length: 15 residues. Trimming took 4 bases from V and 3 from J; bases not matched to a gene: 1. CDR3 in amino acids: CAISGGLAGTDTQYF. The CDR3 DNA follows: TGTGCCATCAGTGGGGGACTAGCGGGAACAGATACGCAGTATTTT.

The chain is built from TRBV4-1 and TRBJ2-1, with 8 bases that match TRBD2. CDR3 size: 20 residues. Trimming cost V 0 bases and J 0 bases; bases outside gene matches: 13. The germline CDR1 and CDR2 sequences are MGHRA and YSYEKL. The CDR3 bases are TGCGCCAGCAGCCAAGATCCCCCTCCTAGCGGGTTGAGCTCCTACAATGAGCAGTTCTTC. Residues: CASSQDPPPSGLSSYNEQFF.

V and J are TRBV6-5 and TRBJ2-7, with 7 bases that match TRBD1. The germline gives CDR1 MNHEY, CDR2 SVGAGI. With V trimmed by 0 bases and J by 2 bases, 4 bases remained unmatched. The CDR3 sequence is 15 residues long. The CDR3 nucleotides are TGTGCCAGCAGTTACTCAAGGGGGCTGGCCTACGAGCAGTACTTC. Protein: CASSYSRGLAYEQYF.

J is TRBJ2-2 and V is TRBV6-1; TRBD1 is a possible D gene (6 bases). This CDR3 spans 16 amino acids. The ends were cut back, 3 bases at V and 2 bases at J, with 13 bases in the middle. CDR1 and CDR2 from the germline V gene are MNHNS and SASEGT. The CDR3 DNA follows: TGTGCCAGCAGTGATGGTACCAGGGGTAACACCGGGGAGCTGTTTTTT. This sequence encodes CASSDGTRGNTGELFF.

This clone has just one count. This rearrangement joins TRBV4-2 to TRBJ1-3; D uncertain. This CDR3 has 18 amino acids. CDR1 LGHNA and CDR2 YNFKEQ come from the germline V gene. V lost 0 bases and J lost 0, with 15 bases in between. Here the CDR3 reads CASSQDPGGTLSGNTIYF. CDR3 sequence (DNA): TGTGCCAGCAGCCAAGATCCCGGCGGAACTCTCTCTGGAAACACCATATATTTT.

V usage is TRBV21-1 and J usage is TRBJ1-5; the table gives TRBD1 as D, unverified against the DNA. TRBV21-1 is a known pseudogene. This CDR3 is built from 19 residues. The CDR3 loop is CASSNLPKAGRAPNQPQHF. CDR3 DNA: TGTGCCAGCAGCAACCTCCCCAAGGCCGGCAGGGCCCCAAATCAGCCCCAGCATTTT.